This TCR beta chain was found in a study of beta chain features in type 1 diabetes. Expressed TCRB transcripts were sequenced after all isolated RNA was converted to cDNA. Naive, central memory and regulatory T cell samples yielded some 3.9 million reads on average. Sequenced by immunoSEQ multiplex PCR; TCRdb stores in-frame clones only, minus some. The profile shows more than 550,000 clones, about 14% of them singletons. About this clone: Its antigen is not known.

General study points: In these data, an HLA type influence on TCRB rearrangement remained unresolved. In all four CD4+ subsets, TCRB CDR3 length was significantly, moderately reduced in type 1 diabetes. Individuals with type 1 diabetes displayed fewer insertions and more deletions at VDJ junctions.

CDR1 and CDR2 from the germline V gene are SGHDN and FVKESK. This CDR3 has 16 residues. Trimming removed 5 bases from V and 0 bases from J, with 11 bases in between. Material: naive CD4+ T cells from blood. The receptor comes from a man aged 18 to 30 with type 1 diabetes. The rearrangement joins TRBV14 to TRBJ2-6, with D unresolved. CDR3 loop: CASSYSPHSGANVLTF. The CDR3 region has the DNA TGTGCCAGCAGCTATTCACCCCACTCTGGGGCCAACGTCCTGACTTTC.